This T cell receptor beta chain was recorded in a study of T-cell memory formation after mild COVID-19 (TCRdb year 2021). About the full investigation: TCR sequence clusters from the two donors were largely donor specific. The cohort comprised two young, previously healthy adult volunteers, one female and one male. T-cell clones expanding and contracting after mild COVID-19 in two donors were tracked by longitudinal TCRalpha and TCRbeta repertoire sequencing. The paper as a whole reports these results and caveats: Some responding clones were detected in pre-infection memory, suggesting pre-existing cross-reactive memory T cells joined the SARS-CoV-2 response. Whether the second-wave clones peaking on day 37 were SARS-CoV-2 specific was not confirmed. Balanced CD4/CD8 phenotypes were observed for clones contracting from day 15 to 85, whereas a bias towards CD4+ was observed for a second wave of clones expanding from day 15 to 37. Contracting CD4+ clones turned up mainly in the CM and EM memory subsets, whereas EMRA was where CD8+ clones were enriched. Only a couple of mild cases were covered by the study, and larger cohorts that include severe cases with pre-infection samples were considered necessary.

This clonotype was counted many times. Its recognized antigen is unknown. No qualities accompany the bases; no much larger clone lies one base away. Ficoll-Paque density gradient centrifugation was used to isolate PBMCs. Measured from the cysteine to the phenylalanine, the CDR3 is 12 residues long. The retained sequence is limited to the CDR3, 36 bases, with the frame set at the first base. V gives up 7 bases and J gives up 7 bases, and the segment between their germline ends measures 13 bases. The germline V gene specifies SQVTM as CDR1 and ANQGSEA as CDR2. Reads for this sample came from an Illumina NovaSeq 6000. cDNA libraries for TCRalpha and TCRbeta were prepared by 5'RACE using constant-segment primers, with sample barcodes and unique molecular identifiers added. Trizol reagent was used to extract RNA from every sample. Library amplification was performed in two PCR steps, and a second sample barcode and Illumina TruSeq adapters were introduced in the second step. Sequencing of the libraries was done on an Illumina NovaSeq, producing 2 x 150 bp paired-end reads. The published analysis was carried out like this. Demultiplexing of reads and collapsing into UMI-guided consensus sequences were performed with migec v1.2.7. Using mixcr v2.1.11, the UMI consensuses were aligned to TRA and TRB V and J templates and assembled into clonotypes. A clonotype was counted as expanded or contracted only if both edgeR and NoisET called the change significant, with noise models trained on biological replicates. For edgeR calls, the cutoffs were a false discovery rate-adjusted p below 0.01 and a log2 fold-change threshold of 1. As an exploratory analysis of dynamics, max-normalized trajectories of the 1000 most abundant clonotypes were examined by PCA with hierarchical clustering. Separately sequenced CD4+ and CD8+ repertoires were used to assign a CD4 or CD8 phenotype to each responding clone. TCRdb's own reprocessing of the public reads used fastp at Q25 and MiXCR and kept productive beta chains. Here each entry gathers all rows of one CDR3 protein and keeps the most common genes and DNA. TCRdb assigned the V and J calls; the authors' analysis was not used. This sample comprises tens of thousands of distinct CDR3 sequences, 21% of them detected only once. The ten largest clones take up more than 1.5% of the sample.

The chain is encoded by TRBV29-1 joined to TRBJ1-4; the best D guess is TRBD1, with 5 bases matching. The sample was PBMCs or a T cell subset sorted from them (not recorded which). The origin of this receptor is an adult who had mild COVID-19 (a few samples of this study predate the infection). The sample titles of this study are shuffled in the database, so cell type and time point are left out. The sequenced DNA is TGCAGCGGAGGGGAGTTTGGTGAAAAACTGTTTTTT. Translated, it reads CSGGEFGEKLFF.